This T cell receptor beta chain was captured in a study of preoperative IRX-2 immunotherapy in early breast cancer. Profiling relied on immunoSEQ multiplex PCR, and the TCRdb table lists in-frame clones only, not all of them. The sample has about 26,000 clones, nearly 90% seen once; the top ten hold 9.8%. The CDR3 has 14 residues. V lost 3 bases, J lost 0 bases, and 6 bases lay in between. Per germline, CDR1 SEHNR and CDR2 FQNEAQ (reference sequence). Sample treatment: preoperative locoregional IRX-2 cytokine immunotherapy. The specimen was taken from a patient treated with IRX-2 immunotherapy. The receptor's source is a human donor with breast cancer. The V and J genes are TRBV7-9 and TRBJ1-3; D remains ambiguous. CDR3 amino acids: CASSFWNSGNTIYF. DNA of the CDR3: TGTGCCAGCAGCTTTTGGAACTCTGGAAACACCATATATTTT.